Ten or more counts support the clone carrying this T cell receptor beta chain. Antigen unknown. The data derive from a study of T-cell memory formation after mild COVID-19. Study results and limitations: Contracting clones from day 15 to 85 had balanced CD4/CD8; later expanders favoured CD4+.

TCRdb passed the 5' RACE reads through MiXCR, listing each CDR3 protein once. The sample has about 360,000 distinct CDR3 sequences, 13% seen once. Germline CDR1 reads SGHRS; CDR2 reads YFSETQ. Trimming shortened V by 3 bases and J by 2 bases, and 16 bases separated the two germline ends. This CDR3 spans 16 amino acids. The sequenced sample was PBMCs or a T cell subset sorted from them (not recorded which). This receptor was identified in a young man who had mild COVID-19 (a few samples of this study predate the infection). Cell type and time point are not known. This chain links TRBV5-1 with TRBJ2-3; D could derive from TRBD1 or TRBD2 (5 bases each). The CDR3 region is CASSSSGLALTDTQYF. The CDR3 DNA is TGCGCCAGCAGCTCCTCGGGGCTAGCCCTCACAGATACGCAGTATTTT.